Below, 4 T cell receptor beta chains from the same sample are listed, as sequenced in a study of blood T cells in healthy people across ages. Primed by a sample-barcoded 5' primer and a J-beta primer mix, a second PCR proceeded for about 6 to 11 cycles. TCRdb reanalysed the 5' RACE reads using MiXCR and keeps one entry per CDR3 protein. The table lists fewer than 1,200,000 distinct CDR3 sequences, 25% of them singletons. In addition, the sample was reused for a study of T cells of mothers and their children.

Material: blood. These receptors came from a girl aged 2 to 10 in good health.

The table lists this clonotype with a few counts. The genes are TRBV6-1 and TRBJ2-2; no reliable D call. Looked up from germline, CDR1 is MNHNS and CDR2 is SASEGT. This CDR3 region has 14 residues. V was cut by 2 bases and J by 7 bases, with 11 bases left in between. The CDR3 loop reads CASSEFSYSGELFF. The CDR3 DNA reads as TGTGCCAGCAGTGAATTTTCCTATAGCGGGGAGCTGTTTTTT.

This clonotype was recorded a few times. This chain connects TRBV27 to TRBJ1-1; D unresolved. The germline V and J ends were trimmed by 3 bases and 5 bases, with 4 bases remaining between them. This CDR3 spans 11 amino acids. Germline V lookup: CDR1 MNHEY, CDR2 SMNVEV (reference sequence). The chain's CDR3 is CASSFQTEAFF. For the CDR3, the DNA is TGTGCCAGCAGTTTTCAGACTGAAGCTTTCTTT.

J is TRBJ2-2 and V is TRBV10-3; 9 bases map to TRBD1. Germline values: CDR1 ENHRY, CDR2 SYGVKD. This CDR3 has 12 amino acids. Germline trimming cut 8 bases from V and 7 bases from J; bases unmatched to any gene: 2. As DNA, the CDR3 is TGTGCCATCCGACAGGGGGACGGGGAGCTGTTTTTT. Protein: CAIRQGDGELFF.

This chain uses TRBV5-1 with TRBJ2-6; the D gene is possibly TRBD2 (5 bases). Between the trimmed V and J ends, which lost 6 bases and 2 bases, there was a span of 12 bases. The CDR3 is made up of 15 amino acids. Looked up from germline, CDR1 is SGHRS and CDR2 is YFSETQ. Written as DNA, the CDR3 is TGCGCCAGCATGATGGAGGCGACTGGGGCCAACGTCCTGACTTTC. Translation: CASMMEATGANVLTF.